This entry lists 19 T cell receptor beta chains sequenced from one sample in a study of spatial heterogeneity in lung cancer. Time point of the sample: sample taken at primary tumor resection. Sequencing was performed on whole RNA extracted from tumor and nontumor lung tissue, or from frozen PBMC, and the material was left unsorted. TCRdb reprocessed the 5' RACE reads with MiXCR, giving one entry per CDR3 protein. The table has some 83,000 distinct CDR3 sequences, approximately 20% seen once. Sequencing was performed on PBMCs, taken at surgery. These receptors were obtained from a male donor with early-stage non-small cell lung cancer.

This clonotype has just a few counts. V and J are TRBV25-1 and TRBJ2-5; D is unresolved. The germline V gene encodes CDR1 MGHDK and CDR2 SYGVNS. This CDR3 region has 14 residues. In DNA form, the CDR3 reads TGTGCTAGAGACCCGGAGACCCTAAAAGAGACCCAGTACTTC. Amino acids: CARDPETLKETQYF.

This clonotype was seen a handful of times. The V and J genes are TRBV7-9 and TRBJ1-1; 7 bases map to TRBD1. Looked up from germline, CDR1 is SEHNR and CDR2 is FQNEAQ (reference sequence). CDR3 size: 18 residues. J was trimmed by 6 bases and V by 4 bases; bases with no gene match: 20. The CDR3 loop is CASSSPPGQTFSFAEAFF. The CDR3 DNA sequence: TGTGCCAGCAGCTCCCCCCCGGGACAGACCTTCTCGTTCGCTGAAGCTTTCTTT.

In this sample, this clonotype turned up a few times. The chain joins TRBV27 to TRBJ2-2, with 8 bases identical to TRBD1. Germline CDR1 and CDR2: MNHEY and SMNVEV (reference sequence). CDR3 length: 16 residues. The J segment lost 4 bases and the V segment lost 8 bases, leaving 12 bases of the junction unmatched. CDR3 residues: CASGWQGAHGTGELFF. DNA for the CDR3: TGTGCCAGCGGTTGGCAGGGGGCACACGGCACCGGGGAGCTGTTTTTT.

The chain has TRBV29-1 and TRBJ2-2, with D unclear. The CDR3 is 12 amino acids. Germline values: CDR1 SQVTM, CDR2 ANQGSEA. Trimming took 3 bases from V and 3 from J, leaving 5 bases between them. CDR3 amino acids: CSVEGYTGELFF. CDR3 nucleotides: TGCAGCGTTGAGGGGTACACCGGGGAGCTGTTTTTT.

The chain carries TRBV4-3 and TRBJ1-2, with 7 nucleotides matching TRBD1. V lost 0 bases and J lost 3; bases outside the gene matches: 7. The CDR3 runs 16 residues. CDR1 is LGHNA, CDR2 YSLEER, per germline. CDR3 sequence: CASSQDFQGGHYGYTF. The CDR3 DNA is TGCGCCAGCAGCCAAGATTTTCAGGGGGGCCACTATGGCTACACCTTC.

The genes are TRBV11-3 and TRBJ1-1, with D maybe TRBD1 (5 bases). Germline V lookup: CDR1 SGHNT, CDR2 YENEEA. V gave up 5 bases and J gave up 4 bases, with 14 bases separating them. This CDR3 contains 14 residues. The chain's CDR3 is CASSPGMTGTEAFF. For the CDR3, the DNA is TGTGCCAGCAGCCCAGGGATGACGGGCACTGAAGCTTTCTTT.

This clonotype was found a few times. The chain carries TRBV3-1 and TRBJ2-1; tentatively, D is TRBD1 or TRBD2 (6 bases each). This CDR3 spans 14 amino acids. The V gene lost 3 bases and the J gene lost 4 bases, with 10 bases spanning the gap. The germline V gene has CDR1 LGHDT and CDR2 YNNKEL (reference sequence). The CDR3 nucleotides are TGTGCCAGCAGCCAGGGGGGCCCTTACAATGAGCAGTTCTTC. This codes for CASSQGGPYNEQFF.

This clonotype is categorized as medium-sized. The chain employs TRBV4-1 and TRBJ1-1; no clear D gene. CDR3 length equals 15 residues. The ends were cut back, 0 bases at V and 0 bases at J, with 8 bases in the middle. Germline V gene sequence: CDR1 MGHRA, CDR2 YSYEKL. CDR3 residues: CASSQEEYLNTEAFF. CDR3 DNA sequence: TGCGCCAGCAGCCAAGAGGAGTACTTGAACACTGAAGCTTTCTTT.

This clonotype has ten or more counts. The chain recombines TRBV7-9 with TRBJ1-1; D is ambiguous. The germline V and J ends were trimmed by 3 bases and 4 bases, with 3 bases remaining between them. Germline V gene lookup returns CDR1 SEHNR and CDR2 FQNEAQ (reference sequence). CDR3 length: 11 residues. The CDR3 coding sequence is TGTGCCAGCAGCTTCTCCACTGAAGCTTTCTTT. This encodes CASSFSTEAFF. The entire variable domain, with the rest obtained from reference TRBV7-9 and TRBJ1-1, is as follows: DTGVSQNPRHKITKRGQNVTFRCDPISEHNRLYWYRQTLGQGPEFLTYFQNEAQLEKSRLLSDRFSAERPKGSFSTLEIQRTEQGDSAMYLCASSFSTEAFFGQGTRLTVV.

This clonotype was counted between two and nine times. The chain carries TRBV28 and TRBJ2-3; 7 bases agree with TRBD1. This CDR3 has 16 amino acids. The ends lost 6 bases at V and 3 bases at J; junction bases unmatched: 12. Germline CDR1 is MDHEN and CDR2 is SYDVKM. Written as DNA, the CDR3 is TGTGCCAGCAGCCTCTATGGGACAGCATTTACAGATACGCAGTATTTT. Its protein product is CASSLYGTAFTDTQYF.

This clonotype was recorded many times. The V and J genes are TRBV28 and TRBJ2-2; D not certain. CDR3 length equals 14 residues. Germline CDR1 MDHEN, CDR2 SYDVKM. Deletions cut 7 bases from V and 2 bases from J, with 11 bases between. DNA of the CDR3: TGTGCCAGCAAAAACTGGGAAAACACCGGGGAGCTGTTTTTT. Its translation: CASKNWENTGELFF.

This clonotype was counted a few times. The V and J genes are TRBV5-1 and TRBJ2-7, with 8 bases fitting TRBD2. The V gene end was trimmed by 0 bases and the J gene end by 4 bases; junction bases not matched to a gene: 9. Germline values: CDR1 SGHRS, CDR2 YFSETQ. The CDR3 totals 16 residues. The CDR3 loop is CASSLGGSGIGYEQYF. CDR3 nucleotide sequence: TGCGCCAGCAGCTTGGGGGGTAGCGGGATCGGGTACGAGCAGTACTTC.

This rearrangement joins TRBV20-1 to TRBJ1-2; D unclear. The germline V gene has CDR1 DFQATT and CDR2 SNEGSKA (reference sequence). Trimming took 1 base from V and 1 from J, leaving 7 bases between them. The CDR3 consists of 13 residues. This CDR3 reads CSARAAVNYGYTF. CDR3 coding DNA: TGCAGTGCTAGAGCGGCAGTTAACTATGGCTACACCTTC.

This clonotype has more than one count but fewer than ten. J is TRBJ2-5 and V is TRBV21-1; TRBD1 reflects the table's D call only, with no check against the DNA. TRBV21-1 is given as a pseudogene. This CDR3 is built from 12 residues. CDR3 bases: TGTGTCGGGGCAATAGGGCAAGAGACCCAGTACTTC. Its translation: CVGAIGQETQYF.

This clonotype was seen ten or more times. This sequence joins TRBV20-1 and TRBJ2-5, with D maybe TRBD2 (6 bases). V was clipped by 2 bases and J by 5 bases, with 15 bases between them. Germline V CDR1 and CDR2: DFQATT, SNEGSKA (reference sequence). This CDR3 contains 14 residues. CDR3 DNA: TGCAGTGCTAGACCCTCAGGGAGCGGGGAGACCCAGTACTTC. This codes for CSARPSGSGETQYF.

A note on this clonotype: The junction shows a germline mismatch at one end, possibly a read error. The chain is built from TRBV11-2 and TRBJ1-6; D call uncertain. The CDR3 is 15 residues long. Germline V gene sequence: CDR1 SGHAT, CDR2 FQNNGV. The DNA for the CDR3 is TGTGCCAGCAACTTAAACACGGCAGGCAATTCACCCCTCCACTTT. It codes for CASNLNTAGNSPLHF. The whole variable domain, filled in from reference TRBV11-2 and TRBJ1-6, reads EAGVAQSPRYKIIEKRQSVAFWCNPISGHATLYWYQQILGQGPKLLIQFQNNGVVDDSQLPKDRFSAERLKGVDSTLKIQPAKLEDSAVYLCASNLNTAGNSPLHFGNGTRLTVT.

The chain links TRBV6-5 to TRBJ2-2; D unresolved. This CDR3 comprises 16 residues. The V gene lost 2 bases and the J gene lost 1 base, with 11 bases spanning the gap. From germline, CDR1 is MNHEY and CDR2 SVGAGI. DNA for the CDR3: TGTGCCAGCAGTTACCCACAAGGATTGAACACCGGGGAGCTGTTTTTT. Its protein is CASSYPQGLNTGELFF.

This clonotype was seen a few times. The gene calls are TRBV20-1 and TRBJ2-3; 7 bases line up with TRBD2. Germline V gives CDR1 DFQATT, CDR2 SNEGSKA (reference sequence). The CDR3 extends over 12 amino acids. The ends lost 5 bases at V and 2 bases at J; junction bases unmatched: 1. The chain's CDR3 is CSALADTDTQYF. The DNA of the CDR3 is TGCAGTGCTCTAGCGGACACAGATACGCAGTATTTT.

V and J are TRBV7-2 and TRBJ2-1, with D perhaps TRBD2 (5 bases). The germline V and J ends were trimmed by 5 bases and 10 bases, with 12 bases remaining between them. The CDR3 extends over 12 amino acids. Germline values: CDR1 SGHTA, CDR2 FQGNSA. CDR3: CASSLLEREQFF. CDR3 DNA sequence: TGTGCCAGCAGCCTTCTAGAGCGGGAGCAGTTCTTC.